Following are 2 T cell receptor beta chains from one sample sequenced in a study of neoadjuvant anti-PD-1 for oral cavity cancer. Profiling relied on immunoSEQ multiplex PCR, and the TCRdb table lists in-frame clones only, not all of them. The table has about 9,600 clones, about 70% seen once. Regarding time point: after neoadjuvant nivolumab, at surgical resection. The starting material was PBMCs, obtained after nivolumab (anti-PD-1) treatment. Receptors originate from a person aged 35 to 85 with oral cavity squamous cell carcinoma.

The J gene is TRBJ1-5, the V gene TRBV5-8; no reliable D call. V was trimmed by 0 bases and J by 7 bases, leaving 11 bases between them. The CDR3 has 14 amino acids. Germline V lookup: CDR1 SGHTS, CDR2 YDEGEE. The CDR3 DNA sequence: TGTGCCAGCAGCTTGGGCCAGCGGAACCAGCCCCAGCATTTT. It specifies CASSLGQRNQPQHF.

The chain links TRBV4-1 to TRBJ2-1, with 12 bases identical to TRBD2. V shed 5 bases, J shed 9 bases, and the junction held 11 bases outside the gene matches. In germline, CDR1 is MGHRA, CDR2 YSYEKL. CDR3 length: 16 amino acids. The CDR3 nucleotides are TGCGCCAGCAGCTACTCGACTAGCGGGGGCCCCCCTGAGCAGTTCTTC. Translating gives CASSYSTSGGPPEQFF.